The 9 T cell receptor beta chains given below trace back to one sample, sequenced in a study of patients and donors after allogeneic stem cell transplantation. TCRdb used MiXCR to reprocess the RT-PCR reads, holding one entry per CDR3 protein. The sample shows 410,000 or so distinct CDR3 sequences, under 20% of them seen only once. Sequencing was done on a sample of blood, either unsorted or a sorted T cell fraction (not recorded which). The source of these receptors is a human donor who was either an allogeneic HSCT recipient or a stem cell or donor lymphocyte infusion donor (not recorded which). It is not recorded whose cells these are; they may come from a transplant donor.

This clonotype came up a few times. DNA for the CDR3: TGTGCCAGCAGCTTCCCCACGGGAGGGATGTACAATGAGCAGTTCTTC. Amino acid sequence: CASSFPTGGMYNEQFF. The chain combines TRBV5-5 with TRBJ2-1; TRBD2 matches at 8 bases. V shed 2 bases and J 4 bases; nucleotides not matched to a gene: 8. The length of the CDR3 is 16 residues. CDR1 is SGHKS, CDR2 YYEKEE, per germline (reference sequence).

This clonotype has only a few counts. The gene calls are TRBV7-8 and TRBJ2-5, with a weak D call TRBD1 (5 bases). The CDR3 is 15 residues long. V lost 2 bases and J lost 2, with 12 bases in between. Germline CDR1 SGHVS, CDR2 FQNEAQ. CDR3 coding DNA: TGTGCCAGCAGCTTAATGACGAAGGGGCAAGAGACCCAGTACTTC. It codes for CASSLMTKGQETQYF.

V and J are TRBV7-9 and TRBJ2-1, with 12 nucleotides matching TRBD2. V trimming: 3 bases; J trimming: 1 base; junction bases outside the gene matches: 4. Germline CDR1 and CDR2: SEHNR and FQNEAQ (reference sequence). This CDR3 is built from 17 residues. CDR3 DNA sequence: TGTGCCAGCAGCTTCCCGACTAGCGGGAGTTCCTACAATGAGCAGTTCTTC. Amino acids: CASSFPTSGSSYNEQFF.

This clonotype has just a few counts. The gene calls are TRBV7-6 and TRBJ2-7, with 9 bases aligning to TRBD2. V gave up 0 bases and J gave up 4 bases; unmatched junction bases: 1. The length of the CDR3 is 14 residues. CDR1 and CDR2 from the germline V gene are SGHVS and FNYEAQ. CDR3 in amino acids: CASSLATSGYEQYF. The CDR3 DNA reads TGTGCCAGCAGCTTAGCGACTAGCGGTTACGAGCAGTACTTC.

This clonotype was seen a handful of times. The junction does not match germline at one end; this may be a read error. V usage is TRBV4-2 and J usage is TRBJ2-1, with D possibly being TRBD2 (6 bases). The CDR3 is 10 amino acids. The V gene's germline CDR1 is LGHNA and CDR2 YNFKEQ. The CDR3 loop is CASSQEGLVF. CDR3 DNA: TGTGCCAGCAGCCAAGAGGGACTGGTCTTC.

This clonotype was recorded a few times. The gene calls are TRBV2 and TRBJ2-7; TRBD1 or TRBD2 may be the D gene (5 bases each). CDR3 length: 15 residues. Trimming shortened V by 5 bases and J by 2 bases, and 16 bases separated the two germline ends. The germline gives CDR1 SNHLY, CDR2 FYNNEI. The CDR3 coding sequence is TGTGCCAGCAGTACAACCGGGGCTTCGACCTACGAGCAGTACTTC. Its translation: CASSTTGASTYEQYF.

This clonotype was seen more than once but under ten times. This CDR3 reads CASSDKGLPTGELFF. The CDR3 nucleotides read TGTGCCAGCAGCGACAAGGGACTACCCACCGGGGAGCTGTTTTTT. The rearrangement uses TRBV6-1 and TRBJ2-2, with 7 bases aligning to TRBD2. The V gene end was trimmed by 6 bases and the J gene end by 4 bases; junction bases not matched to a gene: 8. From germline, CDR1 is MNHNS and CDR2 SASEGT. This CDR3 has 15 residues.

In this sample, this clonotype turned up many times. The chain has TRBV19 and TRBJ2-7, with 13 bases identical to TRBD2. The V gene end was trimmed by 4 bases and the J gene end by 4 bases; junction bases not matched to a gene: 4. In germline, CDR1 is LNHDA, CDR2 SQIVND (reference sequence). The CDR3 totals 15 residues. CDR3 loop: CASSNGLAGVYEQYF. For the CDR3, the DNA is TGTGCCAGTAGTAACGGACTAGCGGGGGTGTACGAGCAGTACTTC.

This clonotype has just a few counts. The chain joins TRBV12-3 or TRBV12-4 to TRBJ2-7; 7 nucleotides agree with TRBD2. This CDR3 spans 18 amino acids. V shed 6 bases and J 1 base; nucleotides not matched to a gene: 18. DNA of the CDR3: TGTGCCAGCAGCGATGGCAGCGGGACTTACAAAGTTTCCTACGAGCAGTACTTC. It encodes CASSDGSGTYKVSYEQYF.